Listed here is a single T cell receptor (beta chain). This entry is derived from a study of OX40 agonist ivuxolimab in advanced cancers. Study-level information: Partial response was recorded in three patients: one hepatocellular carcinoma and two cutaneous melanoma cases.

This table comes from immunoSEQ multiplex PCR, and its TCRdb copy is limited to in-frame clones, with some not included. The sample lists approximately 82,000 clones, 92% seen once, with 0.55% to 0.65% in the top ten. J lost 7 bases, V lost 2 bases, and 5 bases had no gene match. The CDR3 extends over 14 amino acids. Germline CDR1 and CDR2: SGDLS and YYNGEE. The chain combines TRBV9 with TRBJ1-2, with 10 bases that match TRBD1. The clonotype was recovered from an adult with an advanced solid tumor such as melanoma, head and neck, liver or kidney cancer. The source was CD4+ or CD8+ T cells sorted from blood, collected in a trial of the OX40 agonist ivuxolimab. CDR3 region: CASSVSGQGSGYTF. The CDR3 DNA reads as TGTGCCAGCAGCGTTTCGGGACAGGGGTCTGGCTACACCTTC.